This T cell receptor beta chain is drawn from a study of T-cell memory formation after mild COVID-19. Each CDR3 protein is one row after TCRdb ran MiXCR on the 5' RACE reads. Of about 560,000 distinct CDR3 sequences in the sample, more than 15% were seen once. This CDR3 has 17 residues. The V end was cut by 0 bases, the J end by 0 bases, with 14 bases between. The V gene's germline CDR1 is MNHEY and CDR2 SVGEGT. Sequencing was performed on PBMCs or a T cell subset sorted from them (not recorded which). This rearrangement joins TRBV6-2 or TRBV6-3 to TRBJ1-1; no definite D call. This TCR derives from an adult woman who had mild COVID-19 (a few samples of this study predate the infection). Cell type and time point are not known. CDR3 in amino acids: CASSYSIRARVNTEAFF. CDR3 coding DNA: TGTGCCAGCAGTTACTCGATCCGGGCCAGAGTGAACACTGAAGCTTTCTTT.